The clone carrying this T cell receptor (beta chain) was seen at least ten times. Its specificity is not known. The record originates from a study of regulatory T cells in long-lasting Graves disease. Study-wide results and limits: Newly diagnosed Graves' patients exceeded persistent ones in TCR diversity. Persistent disease showed a preference for TRBV28, TRBJ1-2 and TRBJ2-5.

The time point is: persistent/refractory GD, antithyroid drugs over 5 years with positive TRAb. Scientists built the TCR library using RNA that was extracted from PBMCs. Arm-PCR of CDR3 regions with iRepertoire HTBI primers generated TCR beta libraries. TCRdb used MiXCR to reprocess the multiplex PCR reads, holding one entry per CDR3 protein. The data show 300,000 to 400,000 distinct CDR3 sequences, with roughly a fifth seen just once and less than 30% held by the top ten. Germline V CDR1 and CDR2: SGHAT, FQNNGV. The CDR3 covers 17 residues. Losses at the gene ends were 1 base for V and 1 base for J; bases not matched to a gene: 7.

This sequence was found in a female donor with Graves disease. The rearrangement links TRBV11-2 to TRBJ2-7; 10 bases are shared with TRBD2. Here the sequenced sample was peripheral blood mononuclear cells (PBMCs), taken when the disease was refractory, from a patient treated with antithyroid drugs. This chain's CDR3 is CASSLVGPSGRSYEQYF. CDR3 sequence (DNA): TGTGCCAGCAGCTTAGTTGGTCCTAGCGGGAGATCCTACGAGCAGTACTTC.